Each of the 20 T cell receptor beta chains below was sequenced from the same sample in a study of cytomegalovirus exposure and HLA in healthy donors. TCRdb keeps only in-frame clones here, not all; method: immunoSEQ multiplex PCR. The sample holds some 220,000 clones, 80% to 95% seen once. The source material was PBMCs. All receptors derive from a woman between 18 and 29 years old in good health and CMV-seronegative.

The CDR3 DNA follows: TGTGCCAGCAGCCCATACATGTACAATGAGCAGTTCTTC. Amino acid sequence: CASSPYMYNEQFF. The rearrangement links TRBV14 to TRBJ2-1; D unresolved. Germline loops: CDR1 SGHDN, CDR2 FVKESK. CDR3 size: 13 residues. Trimming took 4 bases from V and 4 from J, leaving 8 bases between them. The full variable domain, with the rest looked up from reference TRBV14 and TRBJ2-1, is EAGVTQFPSHSVIEKGQTVTLRCDPISGHDNLYWYRRVMGKEIKFLLHFVKESKQDESGMPNNRFLAERTGGTYSTLKVQPAELEDSGVYFCASSPYMYNEQFFGPGTRLTVL.

CDR3 nucleotides: TGTGCCAGCAGCCAAATCCTCGGGGGACACAATGAGCAGTTCTTC. It encodes CASSQILGGHNEQFF. The gene calls are TRBV14 and TRBJ2-1, with a weak D call TRBD2 (6 bases). V was trimmed by 2 bases and J by 5 bases, leaving 13 bases between them. The CDR3 runs 15 residues. Germline V gene data show CDR1 as SGHDN and CDR2 as FVKESK.

The V gene is TRBV14, the J gene TRBJ2-7; TRBD2 aligns across 10 bases. The CDR3 has 18 residues. From germline, CDR1 is SGHDN and CDR2 FVKESK. V trimming: 0 bases; J trimming: 1 base; junction bases outside the gene matches: 9. In DNA, the CDR3 is TGTGCCAGCAGCCAAGAGGCATTTGTTAGCGGGAGGTCCTACGAGCAGTACTTC. Translated: CASSQEAFVSGRSYEQYF.

This chain connects TRBV27 to TRBJ2-7; 8 nucleotides line up with TRBD1. The CDR3 runs to 14 residues. Looked up from germline, CDR1 is MNHEY and CDR2 is SMNVEV (reference sequence). Trimming cost V 5 bases and J 3 bases; bases outside gene matches: 6. The CDR3 bases are TGTGCCAGCAGTGAGACAGGGGCGAACTACGAGCAGTACTTC. It encodes CASSETGANYEQYF.

The chain links TRBV19 to TRBJ1-2; no reliable D call. V was clipped by 5 bases and J by 7 bases, with 20 bases between them. CDR3 length: 15 residues. From germline, CDR1 is LNHDA and CDR2 SQIVND (reference sequence). CDR3 nucleotides: TGTGCCAGTAGTGGTGGACTTTCTGGTTTCGGTGGCTACACCTTC. It encodes CASSGGLSGFGGYTF.

V and J are TRBV5-1 and TRBJ2-5; 12 positions match TRBD1. Germline-derived CDR1 and CDR2 are SGHRS and YFSETQ. Unmatched junction bases numbered 3, after V lost 2 bases and J lost 4 bases. CDR3 length: 15 amino acids. CDR3 residues: CASSLPGQGAETQYF. The CDR3 DNA follows: TGCGCCAGCAGCTTACCGGGACAGGGGGCAGAGACCCAGTACTTC.

V is TRBV5-6 and J is TRBJ1-5, with D possibly TRBD1 on 6 matching bases. The V gene's germline CDR1 is SGHDT and CDR2 YYEEEE. Trimming removed 4 bases at V and 6 bases at J, with 14 bases between. The CDR3 contains 14 residues. The CDR3 here is CASSAYNRVQPQHF. The CDR3 region has the DNA TGTGCCAGCAGCGCATATAACAGGGTTCAGCCCCAGCATTTT.

CDR3 nucleotide sequence: TGCGCCAGCAGAGAATCTTCAGGCCCAGATACGCAGTATTTT. This codes for CASRESSGPDTQYF. The chain links TRBV10-2 to TRBJ2-3; D unresolved. V gave up 6 bases and J gave up 4 bases, with 14 bases separating them. CDR3 length: 14 residues. Germline CDR1 and CDR2: WSHSY and SAAADI.

This clone was observed once. The chain carries TRBV11-2 and TRBJ2-7, with 8 bases aligning to TRBD2. J was trimmed by 0 bases and V by 5 bases; bases with no gene match: 9. Per the germline V gene, CDR1 is SGHAT and CDR2 is FQNNGV. CDR3 size: 16 residues. The CDR3 coding sequence is TGTGCCAGCAGCCCCGCGGGGGGCATCCTCTCCTACGAGCAGTACTTC. It translates to CASSPAGGILSYEQYF.

The chain is built from TRBV19 and TRBJ1-5; no reliable D call. Germline assignment: CDR1 LNHDA and CDR2 SQIVND (reference sequence). The CDR3 runs to 13 residues. Trimming shortened V by 6 bases and J by 5 bases, and 11 bases separated the two germline ends. CDR3 nucleotides: TGTGCCAGTAGCCGAACACAAGATCAGCCCCAGCATTTT. This translates into CASSRTQDQPQHF.

This chain connects TRBV19 to TRBJ2-7, with a tentative D call TRBD2 (5 bases). CDR3 length: 13 amino acids. CDR1 and CDR2 (germline): LNHDA, SQIVND (reference sequence). V was clipped by 10 bases and J by 1 base, with 14 bases between them. In DNA form, the CDR3 reads TGTGCCACCGTCGGACGGACTTCCTACGAGCAGTACTTC. This encodes CATVGRTSYEQYF.

V gene TRBV6-1 combines with J gene TRBJ1-1; D not resolved. The V end lost 3 bases, the J end lost 3 bases, and 5 bases lay between the germline ends. From germline, CDR1 is MNHNS and CDR2 SASEGT. The CDR3 consists of 12 residues. The CDR3 region is CASSDEYTEAFF. The CDR3 nucleotides read TGTGCCAGCAGTGACGAGTACACTGAAGCTTTCTTT.

The chain employs TRBV6-5 and TRBJ1-1; 8 nucleotides align to TRBD1. Germline CDR1 and CDR2: MNHEY and SVGAGI. This CDR3 is built from 14 residues. J gave up 5 bases and V 6 bases, and 8 bases lay outside the gene matches. CDR3 sequence reads: CASRPGQGETEAFF. The CDR3 region has the DNA TGTGCCAGCAGACCTGGACAGGGAGAGACTGAAGCTTTCTTT.

The gene calls are TRBV29-1 and TRBJ2-3; no firm D call. Germline CDR1 reads SQVTM; CDR2 reads ANQGSEA. The CDR3 consists of 11 residues. This CDR3 is CSTFLTDTQYF. The DNA of the CDR3 is TGCAGTACTTTTCTCACAGATACGCAGTATTTT.

The chain links TRBV2 to TRBJ2-1, with 14 bases lining up with TRBD2. With 8 bases clipped from V and 9 bases from J, the junction kept 9 bases outside the gene matches. CDR1 is SNHLY and CDR2 is FYNNEI in the germline V gene. The CDR3 extends over 15 amino acids. This chain's CDR3 is CASGPGTSGSGEQFF. The CDR3 nucleotides read TGTGCCAGCGGACCCGGGACTAGCGGGAGTGGTGAGCAGTTCTTC. Looking up the rest from reference TRBV2 and TRBJ2-1 gives the full variable domain: EPEVTQTPSHQVTQMGQEVILRCVPISNHLYFYWYRQILGQKVEFLVSFYNNEISEKSEIFDDQFSVERPDGSNFTLKIRSTKLEDSAMYFCASGPGTSGSGEQFFGPGTRLTVL.

J is TRBJ2-1 and V is TRBV30, with TRBD1 identical over 7 bases. The length of the CDR3 is 13 residues. The germline V gene encodes CDR1 GTSNPN and CDR2 SVGIG (reference sequence). Germline trimming cut 0 bases from V and 10 bases from J; bases unmatched to any gene: 6. CDR3 sequence (DNA): TGTGCCTGGAGTGTTGACAGGGTTACGGAGCAGTTCTTC. Its translation is CAWSVDRVTEQFF.

The CDR3 here is CASSFRGEQLETQYF. In DNA, the CDR3 is TGTGCCAGCAGTTTTCGTGGGGAGCAGCTGGAGACCCAGTACTTC. The V gene is TRBV27, the J gene TRBJ2-5, with D possibly TRBD2 on 5 matching bases. The CDR3 has 15 residues. The ends were cut back, 3 bases at V and 5 bases at J, with 16 bases in the middle. Germline CDR1 reads MNHEY; CDR2 reads SMNVEV (reference sequence).

The chain links TRBV7-2 to TRBJ1-5; D might be TRBD1 (6 bases). Looked up from germline, CDR1 is SGHTA and CDR2 is FQGNSA. With 1 base removed from V and 6 bases from J, the gap between germline ends came to 16 bases. This CDR3 has 16 residues. In nucleotides, the CDR3 is TGTGCCAGCAGCTTAGTTTCAGGGGCCGAGATTCAGCCCCAGCATTTT. Encoded protein: CASSLVSGAEIQPQHF.

The CDR3 region is CASSIVRRRDQPQHF. The CDR3 DNA follows: TGTGCCAGTAGTATAGTTCGGCGGAGGGATCAGCCCCAGCATTTT. The chain joins TRBV19 to TRBJ1-5; unclear D gene. The germline CDR1 and CDR2 sequences are LNHDA and SQIVND (reference sequence). The CDR3 totals 15 residues. V gave up 1 base and J gave up 5 bases, with 12 bases separating them.

The gene calls are TRBV5-1 and TRBJ2-1; 13 bases line up with TRBD2. Germline assignment: CDR1 SGHRS and CDR2 YFSETQ. Trimming at V came to 4 bases and at J to 1 base, leaving 5 bases not matched to a gene. The length of the CDR3 is 17 residues. Here the CDR3 reads CASSIGLAGESYNEQFF. The DNA for the CDR3 is TGCGCCAGCAGCATAGGACTAGCGGGAGAATCCTACAATGAGCAGTTCTTC.